These 20 T cell receptor beta chains came from one sample sequenced in a study of blood T cell repertoires in COVID-19. Some clones are missing from TCRdb's copy, which holds only in-frame ones; the method was immunoSEQ multiplex PCR. The profile shows about 23,000 clones, roughly 89% of them singletons. The sequenced material came from peripheral blood. The receptors derive from a woman older than 75 with active or convalescent COVID-19.

This clone was seen just once. V gene TRBV28 combines with J gene TRBJ1-1; TRBD1 aligns across 8 bases. Germline V gives CDR1 MDHEN, CDR2 SYDVKM. This CDR3 has 13 amino acids. With 6 bases clipped from V and 10 bases from J, the junction kept 10 bases outside the gene matches. The CDR3 DNA sequence: TGTGCCAGCAGAGATCCACAGGGGGTTGGAGCTTTCTTT. Protein: CASRDPQGVGAFF.

The rearrangement links TRBV19 to TRBJ2-7; 14 bases are a match to TRBD2. Per the germline V gene, CDR1 is LNHDA and CDR2 is SQIVND (reference sequence). After removal of 1 base from V and 4 bases from J, the junction contained 0 bases not matched to a gene. The CDR3 is 15 amino acids. In nucleotides, the CDR3 is TGTGCCAGTAGTATAGGGACTAGCGGGAGGTACGAGCAGTACTTC. Encoded protein: CASSIGTSGRYEQYF.

Details on this clone: The DNA is omitted, as the CDR3 cannot be located on it reliably, and the CDR3 follows TCRdb's listing. This chain uses TRBV5-8 with TRBJ2-1; the table gives TRBD1 as D, unverified against the DNA. The germline CDR1 and CDR2 sequences are SGHTS and YDEGEE. 14 amino acids form the CDR3, both terminal residues included. CDR3 protein: CASSFGTGSGPHIF.

This clone appeared once. The chain links TRBV5-1 to TRBJ1-6, with 9 bases that match TRBD1. The CDR3 length is 16 residues. V shed 0 bases and J 7 bases; nucleotides not matched to a gene: 5. Germline V CDR1 and CDR2: SGHRS, YFSETQ. The CDR3 reads CASSLAGQGFNSPLHF. CDR3 nucleotide sequence: TGCGCCAGCAGCTTGGCCGGACAGGGGTTCAATTCACCCCTCCACTTT.

The chain employs TRBV5-1 and TRBJ2-7; a possible D gene is TRBD2 (6 bases). V gave up 2 bases and J gave up 0 bases, with 15 bases separating them. This CDR3 comprises 16 residues. Germline CDR1 and CDR2: SGHRS and YFSETQ. In DNA, the CDR3 is TGCGCCAGCAGCTTTTACGGGAGCCAAGCCTCCTACGAGCAGTACTTC. This translates into CASSFYGSQASYEQYF.

This clone was detected only a few times. The chain uses TRBV4-3 and TRBJ1-2, with TRBD1 identical over 8 bases. J was trimmed by 3 bases and V by 0 bases; bases with no gene match: 6. This CDR3 contains 16 residues. Germline CDR1 LGHNA, CDR2 YSLEER. The CDR3 is CASSQDGQGADYGYTF. The CDR3 bases are TGCGCCAGCAGCCAAGATGGCCAGGGGGCGGACTATGGCTACACCTTC.

The J gene is TRBJ1-1, the V gene TRBV4-2; D gene ambiguous. CDR3 length equals 13 residues. Germline loops: CDR1 LGHNA, CDR2 YNFKEQ. Trimming took off 5 bases at V and 0 bases at J, with 7 bases between the two ends. CDR3 sequence: CASSEQLNTEAFF. In DNA form, the CDR3 reads TGTGCCAGCAGCGAACAGCTGAACACTGAAGCTTTCTTT.

The chain has TRBV30 and TRBJ1-6; 10 nucleotides line up with TRBD1. Germline values: CDR1 GTSNPN, CDR2 SVGIG (reference sequence). The CDR3 is made up of 19 amino acids. V was clipped by 2 bases and J by 9 bases; unmatched bases: 19. CDR3 amino acids: CAWSLGSTPGQGQTSPLHF. The CDR3, as DNA: TGTGCCTGGAGTTTGGGATCCACTCCGGGACAGGGGCAGACTTCACCCCTCCACTTT.

The chain employs TRBV7-3 and TRBJ2-2; D not resolved. Per the germline V gene, CDR1 is SGHTA and CDR2 is FQGTGA. V lost 2 bases to trimming and J lost 4 bases, with 5 bases between them. CDR3 length: 13 residues. Here the CDR3 DNA reads TGTGCCAGCAGCTTACAATTCACCGGGGAGCTGTTTTTT. This sequence encodes CASSLQFTGELFF.

V and J are TRBV19 and TRBJ1-5; 7 bases line up with TRBD1. The length of the CDR3 is 15 residues. Germline V gene lookup returns CDR1 LNHDA and CDR2 SQIVND (reference sequence). CDR3 DNA: TGTGCTACGTTCCCCCTGGCAGGGGGAGAGCAGCCCCAGCATTTT. Residues: CATFPLAGGEQPQHF.

V gene TRBV19 combines with J gene TRBJ2-5, with TRBD2 matching 12 bases. CDR3 length: 16 amino acids. After removal of 3 bases from V and 4 bases from J, the junction contained 6 bases not matched to a gene. CDR1 is LNHDA, CDR2 SQIVND, per germline (reference sequence). The CDR3, as DNA: TGTGCCAGTAGTATTCGGACTAGCGGGATTGGAGAGACCCAGTACTTC. Its protein is CASSIRTSGIGETQYF.

The V call is TRBV7-3, the J call TRBJ2-6, with 7 nucleotides matching TRBD1. With V trimmed by 6 bases and J by 0 bases, 8 bases remained unmatched. Germline V gene lookup returns CDR1 SGHTA and CDR2 FQGTGA. The CDR3 extends over 17 amino acids. The DNA for the CDR3 is TGTGCCAGCAGTAGGGACAGTGTGCTCTCTGGGGCCAACGTCCTGACTTTC. It is translated as CASSRDSVLSGANVLTF.

This clone was found once. The chain employs TRBV28 and TRBJ2-7; tentative D call: TRBD1 (5 bases). The CDR3 length is 15 residues. In germline, CDR1 is MDHEN, CDR2 SYDVKM. V lost 3 bases, J lost 3 bases, and 15 bases lay in between. DNA of the CDR3: TGTGCCAGCAGTTTGGCCCGATCAGGGCGCTACGAGCAGTACTTC. The encoded protein is CASSLARSGRYEQYF.

This clone occurred once. This chain links TRBV5-1 with TRBJ2-5; 7 bases align to TRBD1. The germline gives CDR1 SGHRS, CDR2 YFSETQ. The ends lost 0 bases at V and 3 bases at J; junction bases unmatched: 2. The CDR3 runs to 14 residues. As DNA, the CDR3 is TGCGCCAGCAGCTTGGCGGGACAGAAAGAGACCCAGTACTTC. It translates to CASSLAGQKETQYF.

This chain joins TRBV5-4 and TRBJ1-1; TRBD1 is a possible D gene (6 bases). This CDR3 spans 15 amino acids. The germline V and J ends were trimmed by 5 bases and 1 base, with 15 bases remaining between them. Germline CDR1 SGHNT, CDR2 YYREEE (reference sequence). The CDR3 DNA is TGTGCCAGCAGGTCCCCCGGGACACCGAACACTGAAGCTTTCTTT. Translating gives CASRSPGTPNTEAFF. The whole variable domain, remainder taken from reference TRBV5-4 and TRBJ1-1, is ETGVTQSPTHLIKTRGQQVTLRCSSQSGHNTVSWYQQALGQGPQFIFQYYREEENGRGNFPPRFSGLQFPNYSSELNVNALELDDSALYLCASRSPGTPNTEAFFGQGTRLTVV.

This clone occurred a few times. CDR3 amino acids: CASSLSGQANYGYTF. CDR3 DNA: TGTGCCAGCAGCTTATCGGGACAGGCTAACTATGGCTACACCTTC. V gene TRBV7-9 combines with J gene TRBJ1-2, with 8 nucleotides matching TRBD1. This CDR3 spans 15 amino acids. Germline values: CDR1 SEHNR, CDR2 FQNEAQ (reference sequence). Unmatched junction bases numbered 2, after V lost 2 bases and J lost 0 bases.

As regards this clone: The sample contains more than one DNA sequence encoding this CDR3. The chain carries TRBV5-1 and TRBJ2-1; a weak D match, TRBD2 (5 bases). Per germline, CDR1 SGHRS and CDR2 YFSETQ. The CDR3 runs to 12 residues. V shed 2 bases and J shed 7 bases, with 7 bases lying between them. The chain's CDR3 is CASSFRGNEQFF. The CDR3 coding sequence is TGCGCCAGCAGCTTCCGAGGGAATGAGCAGTTCTTC.

The V and J genes are TRBV3-1 (or the pseudogene TRBV3-2) and TRBJ2-7, with TRBD1 matching 8 bases. The CDR3 loop spans 15 amino acids. After removal of 1 base from V and 3 bases from J, the junction contained 5 bases not matched to a gene. CDR1 and CDR2 from the germline V gene are LGHDT and YNNKEL (reference sequence). The CDR3 sequence is CASSQAGTGDYEQYF. CDR3 nucleotide sequence: TGTGCCAGCAGCCAAGCTGGGACAGGAGACTACGAGCAGTACTTC.

Written as DNA, the CDR3 is TGTGCCAGCAGTTACTCGATAAGAGGCAATCAGCCCCAGCATTTT. It translates to CASSYSIRGNQPQHF. This chain links TRBV6-5 with TRBJ1-5; D is unclear. CDR1 and CDR2 from the germline V gene are MNHEY and SVGAGI. This CDR3 has 15 residues. Trimming took 0 bases from V and 2 from J, leaving 8 bases between them.

The V gene is TRBV19, the J gene TRBJ1-2; weak D call: TRBD1 (6 bases). Trimming pared 3 bases from V and 4 bases from J, leaving 15 bases between. Germline CDR1 is LNHDA and CDR2 is SQIVND (reference sequence). The CDR3 is made up of 15 amino acids. CDR3 bases: TGTGCCAGTAGTATTACTACAGGGACAAGCTATGGCTACACCTTC. It encodes CASSITTGTSYGYTF.